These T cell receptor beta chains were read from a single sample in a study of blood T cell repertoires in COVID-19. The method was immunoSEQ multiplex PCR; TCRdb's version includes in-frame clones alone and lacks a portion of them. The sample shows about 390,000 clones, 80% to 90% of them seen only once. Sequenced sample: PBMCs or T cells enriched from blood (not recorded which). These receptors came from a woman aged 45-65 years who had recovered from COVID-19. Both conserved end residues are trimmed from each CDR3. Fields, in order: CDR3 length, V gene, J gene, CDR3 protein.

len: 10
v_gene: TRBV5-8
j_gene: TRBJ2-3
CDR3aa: ASSPPTDTQY

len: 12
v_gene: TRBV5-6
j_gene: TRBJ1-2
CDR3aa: ASSLGGGIDGYT

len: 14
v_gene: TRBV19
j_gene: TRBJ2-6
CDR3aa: ASSFGTGTGANVLT

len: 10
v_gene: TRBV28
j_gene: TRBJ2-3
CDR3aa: ASRNERVGWY

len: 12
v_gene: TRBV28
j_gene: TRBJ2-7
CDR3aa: ASSPPSRRSEQY

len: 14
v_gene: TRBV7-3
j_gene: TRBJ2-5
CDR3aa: ASSQSSGGAIKTQY

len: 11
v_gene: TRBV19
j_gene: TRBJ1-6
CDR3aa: ASSMTGDSPLH

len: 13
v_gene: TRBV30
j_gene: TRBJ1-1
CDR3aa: AWQGTGLMNTEAF

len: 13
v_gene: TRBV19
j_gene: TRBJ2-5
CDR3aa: ASSQKTSSYETQY

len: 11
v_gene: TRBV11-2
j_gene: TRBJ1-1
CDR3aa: ASSLVGQTEAF

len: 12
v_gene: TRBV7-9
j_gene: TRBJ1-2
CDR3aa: ASSTTQGFYGYT

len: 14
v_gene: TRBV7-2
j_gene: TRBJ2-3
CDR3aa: ASGGGGPPLRDTQY

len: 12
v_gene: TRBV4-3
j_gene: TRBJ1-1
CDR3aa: ASSQSRAVNEAF

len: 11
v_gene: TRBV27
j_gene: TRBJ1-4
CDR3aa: ASRTGGMKKLF

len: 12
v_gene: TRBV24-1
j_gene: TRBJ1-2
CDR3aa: ATSDSRANYGYT

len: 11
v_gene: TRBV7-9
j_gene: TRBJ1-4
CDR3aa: ASSFGTEEKLF

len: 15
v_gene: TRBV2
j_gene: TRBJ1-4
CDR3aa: ASSWAESDATNEKLF

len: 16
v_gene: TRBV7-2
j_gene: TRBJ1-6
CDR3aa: ASSRALSGSGSNSPLH

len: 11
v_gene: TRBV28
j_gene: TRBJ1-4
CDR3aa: ASSFSYWEKLF

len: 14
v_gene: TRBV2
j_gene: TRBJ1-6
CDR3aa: ASSGTLTGHNSPLH

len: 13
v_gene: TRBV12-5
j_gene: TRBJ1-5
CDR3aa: ASGWTGPSSQPQH

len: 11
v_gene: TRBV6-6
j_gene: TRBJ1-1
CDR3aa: ASSEGLSPEAF

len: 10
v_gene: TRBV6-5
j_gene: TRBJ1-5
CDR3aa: ASGGRGQPQH

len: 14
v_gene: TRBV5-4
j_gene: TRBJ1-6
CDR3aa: ASSSGDRGYNSPLH

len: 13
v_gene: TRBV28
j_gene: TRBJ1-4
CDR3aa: ASSLYRGRFEKLF

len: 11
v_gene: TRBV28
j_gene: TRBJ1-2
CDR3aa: ASSLTDRPGYT

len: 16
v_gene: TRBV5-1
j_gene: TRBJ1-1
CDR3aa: ASSLDPPRQVMNTEAF

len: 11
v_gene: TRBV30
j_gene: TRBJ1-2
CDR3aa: AWSIGLEDGYT

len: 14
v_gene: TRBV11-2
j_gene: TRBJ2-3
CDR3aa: ASSPGRRGWPDTQY

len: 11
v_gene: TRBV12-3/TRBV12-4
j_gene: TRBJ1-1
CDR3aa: ASSRDRNTEAF

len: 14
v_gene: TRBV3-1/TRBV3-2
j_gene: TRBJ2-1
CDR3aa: ASSQAGTSGNNEQF

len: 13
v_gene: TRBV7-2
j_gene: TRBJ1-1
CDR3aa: ASSLATAGYTEAF

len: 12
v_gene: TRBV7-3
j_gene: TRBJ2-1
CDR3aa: ASSPGGSYNEQF

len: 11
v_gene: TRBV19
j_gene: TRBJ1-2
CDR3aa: ASTSTGNYGYT

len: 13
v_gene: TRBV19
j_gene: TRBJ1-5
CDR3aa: ASADRGKGNQPQH

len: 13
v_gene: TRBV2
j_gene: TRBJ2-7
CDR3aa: ASSSNGLAGDEQY

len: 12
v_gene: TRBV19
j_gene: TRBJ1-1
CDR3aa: ASSIGTMNTEAF

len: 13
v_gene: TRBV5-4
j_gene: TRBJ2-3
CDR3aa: ASSLVQGSSDTQY

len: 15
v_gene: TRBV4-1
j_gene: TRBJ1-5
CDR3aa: ASSQAGTGAANQPQH

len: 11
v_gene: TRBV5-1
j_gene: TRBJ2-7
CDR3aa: ASSEGQAYEQY

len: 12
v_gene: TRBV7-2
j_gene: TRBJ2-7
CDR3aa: ASSSPKTGGEQY

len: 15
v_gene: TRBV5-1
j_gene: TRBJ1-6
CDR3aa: ASSEGDKPGRNSPLH

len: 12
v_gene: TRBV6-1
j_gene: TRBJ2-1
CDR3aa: ASSEAGGFGEQF

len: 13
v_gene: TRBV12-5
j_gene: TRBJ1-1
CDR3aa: ASGFWTGANTEAF

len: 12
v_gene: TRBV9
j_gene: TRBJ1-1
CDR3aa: ASARVGEGTEAF

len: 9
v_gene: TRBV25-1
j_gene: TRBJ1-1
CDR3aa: ASSGGREAF

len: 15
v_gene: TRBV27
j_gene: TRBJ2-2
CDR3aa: ASSSRTGGSGYGELF

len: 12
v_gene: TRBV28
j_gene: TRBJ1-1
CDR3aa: ASSLVGGNTEAF

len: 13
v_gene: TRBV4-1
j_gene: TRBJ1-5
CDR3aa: ASSPQTGPRSAQH

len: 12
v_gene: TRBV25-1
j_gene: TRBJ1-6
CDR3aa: ASRWGQASSPLH

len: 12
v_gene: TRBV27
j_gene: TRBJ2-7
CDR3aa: ASSLRGLTYEQY

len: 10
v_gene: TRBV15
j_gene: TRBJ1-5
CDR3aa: ATSRDNQPQH

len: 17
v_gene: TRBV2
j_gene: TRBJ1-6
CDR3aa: ASSEAGDRVFSVNSPLH

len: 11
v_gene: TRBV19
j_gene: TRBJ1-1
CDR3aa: ASTGGWWTEAF

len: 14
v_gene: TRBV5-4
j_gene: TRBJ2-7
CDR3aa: ASRKSGTGVLYEQY

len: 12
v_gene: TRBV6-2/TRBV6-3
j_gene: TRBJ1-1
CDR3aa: ASSPGRDTTEAF

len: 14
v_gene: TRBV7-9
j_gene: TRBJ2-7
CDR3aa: ASSRGGFGRSYEQY

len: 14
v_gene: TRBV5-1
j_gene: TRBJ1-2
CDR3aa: ASSPGQGVYNYGYT

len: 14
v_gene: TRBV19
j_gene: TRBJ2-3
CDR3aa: ASSNPRGGGTDTQY

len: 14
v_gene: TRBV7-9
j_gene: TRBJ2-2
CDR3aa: ASSFPDSDGTGELF